The 31 T cell receptor beta chains given below trace back to one sample, sequenced in a study of technical replicates of blood from a few donors. The assay was immunoSEQ multiplex PCR, and TCRdb's table has in-frame clones only and misses some. The repertoire includes 75,000 to 85,000 clones, 80% to 90% of them detected once, and 3% to 5% sits in the top ten. Material for sequencing was PBMCs. The origin of the receptors is a human donor in good health. Some clones in this sample may be carry-over from other donors' samples.

This clone was counted between two and nine times. The rearrangement uses TRBV29-1 and TRBJ2-7, with 7 bases that match TRBD1. The CDR3 is 13 residues long. Germline-derived CDR1 and CDR2 are SQVTM and ANQGSEA. Losses at the gene ends were 4 bases for V and 2 bases for J; bases not matched to a gene: 5. CDR3 region: CSVGQGTAYEQYF. The CDR3 DNA sequence: TGCAGCGTTGGACAAGGGACAGCCTACGAGCAGTACTTC.

CDR3 loop: CARGGRESYNEQFF. CDR3 in DNA: TGTGCCAGGGGAGGTCGGGAGTCCTACAATGAGCAGTTCTTC. The chain combines TRBV21-1 with TRBJ2-1; the DNA was not compared with TRBD2, the D call given in the table. TRBV21-1 is marked as a pseudogene. CDR3 length: 14 residues.

V and J are TRBV19 and TRBJ1-1; 11 bases fit TRBD1. The CDR3 length is 18 residues. After removal of 5 bases from V and 4 bases from J, the junction contained 15 bases not matched to a gene. The germline V gene has CDR1 LNHDA and CDR2 SQIVND (reference sequence). The CDR3 loop reads CASSSWRTGGALSTEAFF. As DNA, the CDR3 is TGTGCCAGTAGTTCATGGCGGACAGGGGGCGCCTTGAGCACTGAAGCTTTCTTT.

The chain is built from TRBV2 and TRBJ2-7, with a weak D call TRBD1 (6 bases). The germline gives CDR1 SNHLY, CDR2 FYNNEI. This CDR3 has 14 amino acids. V shed 4 bases and J shed 2 bases, with 12 bases lying between them. CDR3 DNA sequence: TGTGCCAGCAGTGTGGAGGCAGGGGCCTACGAGCAGTACTTC. Translating gives CASSVEAGAYEQYF.

This rearrangement joins TRBV18 to TRBJ2-7; D is ambiguous. CDR1 is KGHSH, CDR2 LQKENI, per germline. The CDR3 contains 13 residues. V was shortened by 6 bases and J by 0 bases, with 9 bases between the two germline ends. DNA for the CDR3: TGTGCCAGCTCGGCCACGAACTCCTACGAGCAGTACTTC. This translates into CASSATNSYEQYF.

This clone showed up just once. The chain links TRBV5-1 to TRBJ2-2; weak D call: TRBD1 (6 bases). The V gene's germline CDR1 is SGHRS and CDR2 YFSETQ. The CDR3 runs 16 residues. V lost 0 bases, J lost 5 bases, and 14 bases lay in between. CDR3 DNA: TGCGCCAGCAGCTTGGCCGAACAGGGTGGAACCGGGGAGCTGTTTTTT. Its protein is CASSLAEQGGTGELFF.

V and J are TRBV6-6 and TRBJ1-6, with D hard to call. The germline V gene encodes CDR1 MNHNY and CDR2 SVGAGI (reference sequence). Trimming removed 8 bases from V and 4 bases from J, with 15 bases in between. This CDR3 spans 15 amino acids. CDR3 sequence reads: CASDGEGWYNSPLHF. The CDR3 region has the DNA TGTGCCAGCGATGGGGAGGGTTGGTATAATTCACCCCTCCACTTT.

This clone was picked up a small number of times. The sample contains more than one DNA sequence encoding this CDR3. The chain joins TRBV5-1 to TRBJ2-1, with D maybe TRBD2 (5 bases). Germline-derived CDR1 and CDR2 are SGHRS and YFSETQ. Trimming stripped 3 bases from V and 4 bases from J, with 11 bases between. This CDR3 region has 14 residues. The CDR3 here is CASSSSGGYNEQFF. The CDR3, as DNA: TGCGCCAGCAGCTCGTCGGGCGGGTACAATGAGCAGTTCTTC.

The chain employs TRBV2 and TRBJ1-6; 9 bases line up with TRBD1. CDR3 length: 15 residues. Per the germline V gene, CDR1 is SNHLY and CDR2 is FYNNEI. Losses at the gene ends were 9 bases for V and 0 bases for J; bases not matched to a gene: 3. The CDR3 loop reads CASGTGSSYNSPLHF. CDR3 DNA: TGTGCCAGTGGGACAGGGAGCTCCTATAATTCACCCCTCCACTTT.

This clone came up a few times. V and J are TRBV4-1 and TRBJ2-7; 7 bases fit TRBD2. CDR3 length: 17 residues. With V trimmed by 1 base and J by 3 bases, 12 bases remained unmatched. CDR1 and CDR2 (germline): MGHRA, YSYEKL. In DNA form, the CDR3 reads TGCGCCAGCAGCCAAGGGATCGTATGGCGGGGGAACTACGAGCAGTACTTC. Translation gives CASSQGIVWRGNYEQYF.

The genes are TRBV30 and TRBJ1-3; maybe TRBD1 (5 bases). V lost 4 bases and J lost 0, with 16 bases in between. Germline V gives CDR1 GTSNPN, CDR2 SVGIG (reference sequence). The length of the CDR3 is 16 residues. CDR3 amino acids: CAWTPWGGDSGNTIYF. As DNA, the CDR3 is TGTGCCTGGACCCCCTGGGGAGGGGACTCTGGAAACACCATATATTTT.

This clone was counted between two and nine times. This chain uses TRBV6-5 with TRBJ2-6, with D possibly TRBD2 on 5 matching bases. CDR1 is MNHEY and CDR2 is SVGAGI in the germline V gene. Trimming pared 6 bases from V and 4 bases from J, leaving 13 bases between. The CDR3 length is 15 residues. As DNA, the CDR3 is TGTGCCAGCAGCCCTAAGTGGAGGGGGGCCAACGTCCTGACTTTC. Protein sequence: CASSPKWRGANVLTF.

V and J are TRBV6-5 and TRBJ1-1; D is undetermined. This CDR3 contains 11 residues. Looked up from germline, CDR1 is MNHEY and CDR2 is SVGAGI. V gave up 6 bases and J gave up 0 bases, with 2 bases separating them. CDR3: CASSMNTEAFF. The CDR3 DNA sequence: TGTGCCAGCAGCATGAACACTGAAGCTTTCTTT.

The chain uses TRBV4-2 and TRBJ2-3, with D perhaps matching TRBD2 (6 bases). Trimming pared 4 bases from V and 0 bases from J, leaving 14 bases between. CDR1 LGHNA and CDR2 YNFKEQ come from the germline V gene. This CDR3 is 16 amino acids long. CDR3 residues: CASSPSSGASTDTQYF. CDR3 coding DNA: TGTGCCAGCAGCCCTTCGTCGGGAGCTAGCACAGATACGCAGTATTTT.

The chain employs TRBV9 and TRBJ1-4; D gene unclear. The CDR3 loop spans 14 amino acids. V was clipped by 5 bases and J by 6 bases, with 14 bases between them. Per germline, CDR1 SGDLS and CDR2 YYNGEE. CDR3 DNA sequence: TGTGCCAGCAGTGAGAGTTACTCGCATGAAAAACTGTTTTTT. Translated: CASSESYSHEKLFF.

The chain couples TRBV30 to TRBJ2-5; 7 bases are shared with TRBD2. The CDR3 is 13 residues long. The germline V gene encodes CDR1 GTSNPN and CDR2 SVGIG (reference sequence). V shed 5 bases and J 3 bases; nucleotides not matched to a gene: 6. The CDR3 DNA is TGTGCCTGGGTAGGGGCGGGAGAAGAGACCCAGTACTTC. Translated, it gives CAWVGAGEETQYF.

The chain employs TRBV4-1 and TRBJ2-2; possibly TRBD2 for D (5 bases). V dropped 3 bases and J dropped 0 bases, with 11 bases sitting between them. Looked up from germline, CDR1 is MGHRA and CDR2 is YSYEKL. The CDR3 sequence is 16 residues long. The CDR3 region has the DNA TGCGCCAGCAGCCATCTCGGACTGACGAACACCGGGGAGCTGTTTTTT. This codes for CASSHLGLTNTGELFF.

Turning to this clone: This same CDR3 is encoded by further DNA sequences in the sample. This sequence joins TRBV18 and TRBJ1-2, with 7 bases matching TRBD1. CDR1 and CDR2 from the germline V gene are KGHSH and LQKENI. J lost 3 bases, V lost 2 bases, and 3 bases had no gene match. The CDR3 has 14 amino acids. The DNA of the CDR3 is TGTGCCAGCTCACCAAACACAGGGGACTATGGCTACACCTTC. This translates into CASSPNTGDYGYTF.

This clone was seen just once. The chain carries TRBV5-6 and TRBJ1-5; no firm D call. There are 14 residues in the CDR3. CDR1 is SGHDT, CDR2 YYEEEE, per germline. Trimming stripped 1 base from V and 4 bases from J, with 9 bases between. CDR3: CASSLIAGNQPQHF. For the CDR3, the DNA is TGTGCCAGCAGCTTGATTGCGGGTAATCAGCCCCAGCATTTT.

The CDR3 DNA follows: TGTGCCAGCAGCCCAGGACAGGGGGCCTCTGGAAACACCATATATTTT. This gives the protein CASSPGQGASGNTIYF. The rearrangement joins TRBV9 to TRBJ1-3; 11 nucleotides agree with TRBD1. CDR3 length: 16 residues. Germline assignment: CDR1 SGDLS and CDR2 YYNGEE. J gave up 0 bases and V 4 bases, and 3 bases lay outside the gene matches.

This chain joins TRBV29-1 and TRBJ2-7; possible D gene TRBD2, 5 bases. Germline V gives CDR1 SQVTM, CDR2 ANQGSEA. Trimming shortened V by 4 bases and J by 5 bases, and 18 bases separated the two germline ends. The CDR3 sequence is 14 residues long. CDR3 sequence reads: CSVGGSPLVDEQYF. The CDR3 bases are TGCAGCGTTGGAGGGTCCCCCCTGGTGGACGAGCAGTACTTC.

The chain recombines TRBV12-5 with TRBJ2-1; 7 nucleotides align to TRBD2. With 3 bases clipped from V and 5 bases from J, the junction kept 4 bases outside the gene matches. This CDR3 has 14 amino acids. The germline V gene has CDR1 LGHNT and CDR2 FRNRAP. The DNA for the CDR3 is TGTGCTAGTGGTTTTCCTAGCGGCGACAATGAGCAGTTCTTC. Its translation is CASGFPSGDNEQFF.

In DNA, the CDR3 is TGTGCCAGCTCACCACCTGACCTGCCGGGGCAGTTCTTC. It is translated as CASSPPDLPGQFF. The genes are TRBV18 and TRBJ2-1; D gene unclear. The CDR3 is made up of 13 amino acids. V was pared by 0 bases and J by 12 bases, with 12 bases between. From germline, CDR1 is KGHSH and CDR2 LQKENI. Together with reference TRBV18 and TRBJ2-1, the CDR3 gives the full variable domain: NAGVMQNPRHLVRRRGQEARLRCSPMKGHSHVYWYRQLPEEGLKFMVYLQKENIIDESGMPKERFSAEFPKEGPSILRIQQVVRGDSAAYFCASSPPDLPGQFFGPGTRLTVL.

The chain joins TRBV10-3 to TRBJ2-5; D is unclear. CDR3 length equals 13 residues. The germline V gene has CDR1 ENHRY and CDR2 SYGVKD. V shed 6 bases and J shed 5 bases, with 13 bases lying between them. CDR3 coding DNA: TGTGCCATCAGAGGCCTTGGGCTGGAGACCCAGTACTTC. Translation: CAIRGLGLETQYF.

The chain carries TRBV11-2 and TRBJ2-6, with 7 bases matching TRBD1. The CDR3 runs 16 residues. Germline-derived CDR1 and CDR2 are SGHAT and FQNNGV. The V gene end was trimmed by 5 bases and the J gene end by 2 bases; junction bases not matched to a gene: 6. DNA for the CDR3: TGTGCCAGCAGCGCAGATACAGGGGCTGGGGCCAACGTCCTGACTTTC. Translation: CASSADTGAGANVLTF.

V and J are TRBV7-2 and TRBJ2-7; D is uncertain. CDR3 size: 13 residues. V lost 1 base, J lost 2 bases, and 6 bases lay in between. Germline V gene lookup returns CDR1 SGHTA and CDR2 FQGNSA. In nucleotides, the CDR3 is TGTGCCAGCAGCTTAGACAACACCTACGAGCAGTACTTC. It encodes CASSLDNTYEQYF.

The chain joins TRBV5-1 to TRBJ1-2; TRBD1 might be the D (6 bases). The CDR3 is made up of 15 amino acids. The V and J ends lost 5 bases and 4 bases respectively, with 18 bases between them. From germline, CDR1 is SGHRS and CDR2 YFSETQ. CDR3 region: CASSGTGQSSYGYTF. The CDR3 nucleotides read TGCGCCAGCAGTGGAACCGGACAGTCTAGCTATGGCTACACCTTC.

This chain uses TRBV5-4 with TRBJ2-7, with D possibly being TRBD2 (6 bases). Germline lookup yields CDR1 SGHNT and CDR2 YYREEE (reference sequence). The CDR3 is made up of 13 amino acids. Trimming took 7 bases from V and 3 from J, leaving 14 bases between them. The CDR3 DNA reads TGTGCCAGCTCGGAGGGACCCAGCTACGAGCAGTACTTC. This sequence encodes CASSEGPSYEQYF.

This chain joins TRBV25-1 and TRBJ2-1, with D maybe TRBD2 (6 bases). Trimming pared 6 bases from V and 5 bases from J, leaving 14 bases between. This CDR3 comprises 14 residues. Germline V CDR1 and CDR2: MGHDK, SYGVNS. DNA for the CDR3: TGTGCCAGCAGGGCCCAGTGGGGGGACAATGAGCAGTTCTTC. It specifies CASRAQWGDNEQFF.

V and J are TRBV25-1 and TRBJ1-3, with 7 positions matching TRBD1. The germline V gene has CDR1 MGHDK and CDR2 SYGVNS. The junction had 5 bases not matched to a gene; V was cut back by 6 bases and J by 3 bases. The CDR3 is 14 residues long. CDR3 nucleotides: TGTGCCAGCAGCCTACAGGGGTATGGAAACACCATATATTTT. Amino acids: CASSLQGYGNTIYF.

The J gene is TRBJ1-3, the V gene TRBV5-1, with a weak D call TRBD1 (6 bases). CDR1 is SGHRS, CDR2 YFSETQ, per germline. V was cut by 4 bases and J by 0 bases, with 11 bases left in between. CDR3 size: 15 residues. Here the CDR3 reads CASSPGQSSGNTIYF. The DNA of the CDR3 is TGCGCCAGCAGCCCTGGACAGAGCTCTGGAAACACCATATATTTT.